The clone carrying this TCR beta chain has a single count. Its antigen is unidentified. CDR1 and CDR2 from the germline V gene are SGHRS and YFSETQ. CDR3 length equals 16 residues. The V segment lost 4 bases and the J segment 0 bases; nucleotides outside the gene matches: 6. These data belong to a study of OX40 agonist ivuxolimab in advanced cancers. Study at large: Having had anti-PD-1, anti-PD-L1 or anti-CTLA-4 therapy before was allowed, and around 44% had some.

Points from the study as a whole: More expanded clones were found, on average, in CD8+ than in CD4+ T cells.

TCRdb's copy holds only in-frame clones and misses some; the assay was immunoSEQ multiplex PCR. The sample yields tens of thousands of clones, roughly 92% seen once. V is TRBV5-1 and J is TRBJ2-2; 7 nucleotides align to TRBD1. This TCR derives from an adult with an advanced solid tumor such as melanoma, head and neck, liver or kidney cancer. Sequencing used CD4+ or CD8+ T cells sorted from blood, obtained in a trial of the OX40 agonist ivuxolimab. The CDR3 DNA is TGCGCCAGCAGCAACAGACAGGGATCGAACACCGGGGAGCTGTTTTTT. As protein: CASSNRQGSNTGELFF. The complete variable domain, with remaining parts taken from reference TRBV5-1 and TRBJ2-2, reads KAGVTQTPRYLIKTRGQQVTLSCSPISGHRSVSWYQQTPGQGLQFLFEYFSETQRNKGNFPGRFSGRQFSNSRSEMNVSTLELGDSALYLCASSNRQGSNTGELFFGEGSRLTVL.